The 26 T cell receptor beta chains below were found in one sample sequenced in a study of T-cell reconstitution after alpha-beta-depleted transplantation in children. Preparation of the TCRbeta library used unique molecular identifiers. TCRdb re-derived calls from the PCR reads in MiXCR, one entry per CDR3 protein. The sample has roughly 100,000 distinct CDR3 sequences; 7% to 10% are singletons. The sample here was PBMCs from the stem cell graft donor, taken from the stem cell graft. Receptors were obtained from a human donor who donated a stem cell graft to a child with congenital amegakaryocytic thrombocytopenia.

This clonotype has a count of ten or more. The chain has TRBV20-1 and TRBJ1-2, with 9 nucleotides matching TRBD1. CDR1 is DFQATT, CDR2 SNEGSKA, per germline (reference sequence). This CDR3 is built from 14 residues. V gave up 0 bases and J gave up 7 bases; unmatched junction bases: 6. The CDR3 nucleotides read TGCAGTGCTAGAGAGACAGGGGGGAATGGTGGCTACACCTTC. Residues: CSARETGGNGGYTF.

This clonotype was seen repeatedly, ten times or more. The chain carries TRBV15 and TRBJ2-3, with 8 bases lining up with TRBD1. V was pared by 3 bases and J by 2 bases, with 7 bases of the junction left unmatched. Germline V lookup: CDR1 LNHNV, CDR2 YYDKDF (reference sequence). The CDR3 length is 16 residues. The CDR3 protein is CATSSSPGQVTDTQYF. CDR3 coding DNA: TGTGCCACCAGCAGTTCTCCGGGACAGGTCACAGATACGCAGTATTTT.

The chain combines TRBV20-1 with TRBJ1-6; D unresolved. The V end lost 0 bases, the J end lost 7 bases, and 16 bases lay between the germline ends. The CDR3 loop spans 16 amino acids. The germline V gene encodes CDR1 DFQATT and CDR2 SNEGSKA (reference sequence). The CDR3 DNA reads TGCAGTGCTAGAGATTTGGGTGGATTCTGGAATTCACCCCTCCACTTT. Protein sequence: CSARDLGGFWNSPLHF.

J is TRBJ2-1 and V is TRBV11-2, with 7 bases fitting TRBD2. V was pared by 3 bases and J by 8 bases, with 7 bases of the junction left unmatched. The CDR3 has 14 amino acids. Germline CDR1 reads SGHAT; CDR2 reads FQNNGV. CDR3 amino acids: CASSFSGGVDEQFF. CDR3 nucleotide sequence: TGTGCCAGCAGCTTCTCGGGGGGAGTGGATGAGCAGTTCTTC.

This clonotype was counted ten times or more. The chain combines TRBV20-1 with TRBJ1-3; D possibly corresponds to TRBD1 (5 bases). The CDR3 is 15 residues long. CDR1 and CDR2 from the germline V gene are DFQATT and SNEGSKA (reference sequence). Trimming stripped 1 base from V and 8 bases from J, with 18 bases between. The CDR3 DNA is TGCAGTGCTAGAGGGGGTACAGGCCCGCGGGACACCATATATTTT. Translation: CSARGGTGPRDTIYF.

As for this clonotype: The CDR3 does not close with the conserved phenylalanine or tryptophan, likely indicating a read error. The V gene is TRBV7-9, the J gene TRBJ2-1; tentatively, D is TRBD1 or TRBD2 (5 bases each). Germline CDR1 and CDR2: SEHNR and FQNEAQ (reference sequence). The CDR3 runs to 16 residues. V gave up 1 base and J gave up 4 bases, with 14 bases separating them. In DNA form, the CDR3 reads TGTGCCAGCAGCTTAGTAGTAGGGGACGGATACAATGAGCAGTTCTTG. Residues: CASSLVVGDGYNEQFL.

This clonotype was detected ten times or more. CDR3 protein: CASSSTGVGDGTEAFF. The DNA of the CDR3 is TGTGCCAGCAGTTCAACCGGCGTCGGCGACGGCACTGAAGCTTTCTTT. The rearrangement joins TRBV12-3 or TRBV12-4 to TRBJ1-1; D unclear. Trimming took off 4 bases at V and 4 bases at J, with 19 bases between the two ends. The length of the CDR3 is 16 residues.

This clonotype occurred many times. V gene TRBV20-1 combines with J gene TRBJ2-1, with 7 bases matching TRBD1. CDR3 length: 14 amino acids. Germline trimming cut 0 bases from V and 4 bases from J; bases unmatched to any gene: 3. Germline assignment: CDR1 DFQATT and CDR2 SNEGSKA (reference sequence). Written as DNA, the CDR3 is TGCAGTGCTAGAGATCCAGGGGGATACAATGAGCAGTTCTTC. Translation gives CSARDPGGYNEQFF.

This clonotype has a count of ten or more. CDR3 amino acids: CASSLVRANNSPLHF. CDR3 sequence (DNA): TGTGCCAGCAGCTTAGTCAGGGCGAACAATTCACCCCTCCACTTT. The V call is TRBV7-2, the J call TRBJ1-6; a weak D match, TRBD1 (5 bases). Germline lookup yields CDR1 SGHTA and CDR2 FQGNSA. The V end lost 1 base, the J end lost 7 bases, and 11 bases lay between the germline ends. CDR3 length: 15 residues.

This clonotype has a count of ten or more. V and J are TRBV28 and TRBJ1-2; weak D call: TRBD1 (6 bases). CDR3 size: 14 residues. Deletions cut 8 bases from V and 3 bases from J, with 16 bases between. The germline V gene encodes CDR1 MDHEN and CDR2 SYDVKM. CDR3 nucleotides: TGTGCCAGCTTCCAGGGGAGTTACGACTATGGCTACACCTTC. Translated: CASFQGSYDYGYTF.

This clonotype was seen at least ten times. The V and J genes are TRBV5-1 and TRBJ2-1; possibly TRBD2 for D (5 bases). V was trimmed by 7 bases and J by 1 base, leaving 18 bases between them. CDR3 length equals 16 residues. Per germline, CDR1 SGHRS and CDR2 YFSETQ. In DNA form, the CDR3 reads TGCGCCAGCGTTCCTACGGCGGGCGCATCCTACAATGAGCAGTTCTTC. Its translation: CASVPTAGASYNEQFF.

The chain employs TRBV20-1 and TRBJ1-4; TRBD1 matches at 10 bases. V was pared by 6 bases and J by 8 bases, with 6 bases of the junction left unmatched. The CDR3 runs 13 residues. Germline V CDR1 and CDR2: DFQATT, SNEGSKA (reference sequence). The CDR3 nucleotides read TGCAGTGCACGACAGGGGGCGGACGAAAAACTGTTTTTT. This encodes CSARQGADEKLFF.

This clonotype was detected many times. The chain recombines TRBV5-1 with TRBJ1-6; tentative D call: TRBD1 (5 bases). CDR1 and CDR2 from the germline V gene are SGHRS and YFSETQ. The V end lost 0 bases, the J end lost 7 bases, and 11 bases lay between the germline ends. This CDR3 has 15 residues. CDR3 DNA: TGCGCCAGCAGCTTGGAGGTTCAGGGAAATTCACCCCTCCACTTT. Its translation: CASSLEVQGNSPLHF.

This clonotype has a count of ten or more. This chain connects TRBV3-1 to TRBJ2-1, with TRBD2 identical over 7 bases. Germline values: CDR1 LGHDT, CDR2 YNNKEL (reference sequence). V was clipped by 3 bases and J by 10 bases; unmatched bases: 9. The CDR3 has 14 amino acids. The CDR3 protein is CASSQGRSGGEQFF. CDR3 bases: TGTGCCAGCAGCCAGGGAAGGTCCGGGGGGGAGCAGTTCTTC.

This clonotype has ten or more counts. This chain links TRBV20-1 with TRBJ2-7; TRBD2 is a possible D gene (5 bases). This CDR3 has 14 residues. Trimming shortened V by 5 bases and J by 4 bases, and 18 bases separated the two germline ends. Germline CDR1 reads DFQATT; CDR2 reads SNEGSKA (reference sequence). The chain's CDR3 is CSAEGNLLGYEQYF. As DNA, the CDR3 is TGCAGTGCTGAGGGAAATTTGTTGGGATACGAGCAGTACTTC.

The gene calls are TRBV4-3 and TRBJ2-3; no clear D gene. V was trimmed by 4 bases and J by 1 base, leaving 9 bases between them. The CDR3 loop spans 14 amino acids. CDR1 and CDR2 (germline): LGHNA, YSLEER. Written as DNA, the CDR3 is TGCGCCAGCAGCCCCGGATGGGGCACAGATACGCAGTATTTT. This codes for CASSPGWGTDTQYF.

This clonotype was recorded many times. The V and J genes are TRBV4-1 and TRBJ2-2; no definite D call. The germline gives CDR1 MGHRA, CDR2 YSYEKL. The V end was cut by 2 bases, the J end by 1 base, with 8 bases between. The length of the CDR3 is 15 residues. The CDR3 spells CASSQTLGNTGELFF. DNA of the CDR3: TGCGCCAGCAGCCAAACCCTAGGGAACACCGGGGAGCTGTTTTTT.

The CDR3 DNA sequence: TGCAGTGCCCCCGGGGAGGGTTTTTCACCCCTCCACTTT. Translation: CSAPGEGFSPLHF. The chain links TRBV20-1 to TRBJ1-6; no reliable D call. V lost 6 bases to trimming and J lost 9 bases, with 15 bases between them. The CDR3 is 13 amino acids. Germline assignment: CDR1 DFQATT and CDR2 SNEGSKA (reference sequence).

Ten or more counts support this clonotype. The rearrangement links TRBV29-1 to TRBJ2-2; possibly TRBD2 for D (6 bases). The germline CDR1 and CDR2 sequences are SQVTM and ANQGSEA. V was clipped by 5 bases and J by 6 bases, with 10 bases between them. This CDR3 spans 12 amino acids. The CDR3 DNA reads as TGCAGCGTTCGATCGGGGGCCGGGGAGCTGTTTTTT. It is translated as CSVRSGAGELFF.

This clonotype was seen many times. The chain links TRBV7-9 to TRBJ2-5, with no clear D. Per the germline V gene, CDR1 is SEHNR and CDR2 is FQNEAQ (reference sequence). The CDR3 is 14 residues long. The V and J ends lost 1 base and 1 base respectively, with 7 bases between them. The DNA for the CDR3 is TGTGCCAGCAGCTTAGGTTTGCCCCAAGAGACCCAGTACTTC. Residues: CASSLGLPQETQYF.

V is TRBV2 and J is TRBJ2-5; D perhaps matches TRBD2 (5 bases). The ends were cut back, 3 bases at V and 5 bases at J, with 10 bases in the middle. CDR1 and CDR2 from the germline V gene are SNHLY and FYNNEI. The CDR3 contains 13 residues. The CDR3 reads CASSDDYRETQYF. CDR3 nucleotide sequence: TGTGCCAGCAGTGATGACTACCGGGAGACCCAGTACTTC.

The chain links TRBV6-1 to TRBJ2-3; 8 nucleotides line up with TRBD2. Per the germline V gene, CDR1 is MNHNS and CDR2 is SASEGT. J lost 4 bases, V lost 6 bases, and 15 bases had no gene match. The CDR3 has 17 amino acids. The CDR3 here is CASRSPPGGAGADTQYF. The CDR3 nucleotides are TGTGCCAGCAGGTCCCCCCCCGGGGGGGCCGGCGCAGATACGCAGTATTTT.

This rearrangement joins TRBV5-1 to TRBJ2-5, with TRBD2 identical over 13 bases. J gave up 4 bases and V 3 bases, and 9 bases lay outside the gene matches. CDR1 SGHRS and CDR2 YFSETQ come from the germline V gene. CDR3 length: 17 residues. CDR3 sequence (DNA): TGCGCCAGCAGCTATACTAGCGGGAGGGAAGTGAGAGAGACCCAGTACTTC. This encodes CASSYTSGREVRETQYF.

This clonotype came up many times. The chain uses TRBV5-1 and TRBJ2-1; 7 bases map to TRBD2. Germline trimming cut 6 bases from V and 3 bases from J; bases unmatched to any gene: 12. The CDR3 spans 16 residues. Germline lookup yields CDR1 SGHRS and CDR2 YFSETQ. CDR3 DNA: TGCGCCAGCACCCTGGAAAGCGGGGCTTTCTACAATGAGCAGTTCTTC. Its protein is CASTLESGAFYNEQFF.

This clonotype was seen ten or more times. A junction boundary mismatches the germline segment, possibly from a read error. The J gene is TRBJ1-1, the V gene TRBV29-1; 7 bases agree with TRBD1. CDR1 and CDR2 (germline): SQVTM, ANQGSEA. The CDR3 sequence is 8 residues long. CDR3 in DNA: TGCAGCGTTGACCAGGGGGAGTTT. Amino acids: CSVDQGEF.

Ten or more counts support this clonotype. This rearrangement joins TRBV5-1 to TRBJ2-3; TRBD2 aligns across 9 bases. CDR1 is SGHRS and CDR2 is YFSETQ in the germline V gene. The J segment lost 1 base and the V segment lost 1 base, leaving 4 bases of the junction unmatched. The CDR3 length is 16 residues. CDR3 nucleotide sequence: TGCGCCAGCAGCTTGAGGCGGGGGGGCGGCACAGATACGCAGTATTTT. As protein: CASSLRRGGGTDTQYF.